The subject of this entry is one TCR beta chain. Its antigen is as yet unknown. This entry comes from a study of T cell responses to AZD1222 COVID-19 vaccine. Trimming took 4 bases from V and 5 from J, leaving 9 bases between them. Germline V lookup: CDR1 SEHNR, CDR2 FQNEAQ (reference sequence). The CDR3 loop spans 12 amino acids. Findings of the study overall: The breadth and depth of Spike-specific TCRs increased once two AZD1222 doses had been given.

Sequencing was performed with immunoSEQ multiplex PCR; in TCRdb, only in-frame clones are kept and a portion is missing. Among about 96,000 clones listed, roughly 90% were seen once. Material: peripheral blood, obtained on day 0 of AZD1222 vaccination. The chain has TRBV7-9 and TRBJ2-7; D uncertain. The sequence came from an adult in good health. In nucleotides, the CDR3 is TGTGCCAGCAGCTCAGAGTTGGACGAGCAGTACTTC. Encoded protein: CASSSELDEQYF.